The T cell receptor beta chain under discussion was sequenced for a study of CD8+ T cells in alopecia areata. Background on the study: Grafts of skin from C3H/HeJ donors aged roughly 6-12 months with spontaneous alopecia went to female C3H/HeJ mice aged about 6-10 weeks. Whole-study results and caveats: Scalp sequencing also captures normal skin's resident alphabeta T cells. In patients, TCRs were shared less clearly than in mice, and HLA may possibly be involved. Greater clonality was observed in lesional scalp samples, especially alopecia totalis/universalis, versus normal scalp.

A panel of CD4, CD8alpha, NKG2D, NKG2ACE and other markers served to sort pooled cutaneous lymph node cells. About this clone itself: The antigen is not known. Each gene name is a mouse one. The CDR3 end is not reached by the read, which stops 4 residues before it; the germline J gene fills it in.

RNA extraction and reverse transcription yielded cDNA as sequencing template. Sequencing was performed with immunoSEQ multiplex PCR; in TCRdb, only in-frame clones are kept and a portion is missing. There are about 300,000 clones in the sample, none observed a single time. Germline trimming cut 9 bases from V and 1 base from J; bases unmatched to any gene: 3. This CDR3 contains 12 residues. Germline values: CDR1 FNHDT, CDR2 SITEND (reference sequence). The TCR sequence derives from a C3H/HeJ mouse with alopecia areata. For this strain, the MHC haplotype corresponds to H2-k. The V call is TRBV19, the J call TRBJ1-1; 7 positions match TRBD1. Sequenced input: CD4+ T cells sorted from a lymph node. The DNA read from the CDR3 is TGTGCCATATCAGGGGGGAACACA. Translated, it gives CAISGGNT. The full CDR3 sequence reads CAISGGNTEVFF.